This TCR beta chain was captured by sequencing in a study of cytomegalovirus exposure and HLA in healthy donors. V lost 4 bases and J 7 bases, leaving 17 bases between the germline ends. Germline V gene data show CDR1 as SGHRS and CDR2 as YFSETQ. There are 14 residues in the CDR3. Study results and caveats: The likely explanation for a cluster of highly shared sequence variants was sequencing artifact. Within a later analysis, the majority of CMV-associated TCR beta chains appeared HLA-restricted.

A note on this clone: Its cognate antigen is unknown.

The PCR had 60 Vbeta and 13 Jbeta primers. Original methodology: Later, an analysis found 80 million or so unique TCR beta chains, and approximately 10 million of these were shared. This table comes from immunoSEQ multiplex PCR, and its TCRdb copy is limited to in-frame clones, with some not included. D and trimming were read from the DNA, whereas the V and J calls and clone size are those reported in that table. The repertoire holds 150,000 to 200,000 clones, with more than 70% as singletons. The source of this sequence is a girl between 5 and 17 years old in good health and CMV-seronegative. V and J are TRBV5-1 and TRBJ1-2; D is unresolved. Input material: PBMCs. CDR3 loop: CASSRLEQSGGYTF. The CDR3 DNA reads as TGCGCCAGCAGCCGGTTAGAGCAGAGCGGTGGCTACACCTTC.